These 27 T cell receptor beta chains originate from one sample sequenced in a study of CD8+ T cells in alopecia areata. RNA was extracted and reverse transcribed into cDNA as the sequencing template. The repertoire was sequenced with immunoSEQ multiplex PCR; TCRdb's copy has only in-frame clones and lacks some. The table has about 110,000 clones, 50% to 60% seen once; the top ten hold approximately 23%. The sample consisted of NKG2D-low CD8+ T cells sorted from blood. These receptors all come from a human donor with alopecia areata.

In this sample, this clone turned up many times. The junction departs from germline at one end; a sequencing error may be responsible. The chain links TRBV7-9 to TRBJ2-1, with D unresolved. CDR1 and CDR2 from the germline V gene are SEHNR and FQNEAQ (reference sequence). The CDR3 runs 16 residues. CDR3 sequence (DNA): TGTGCCAGCAGCTTAGCGCGGACCGCCTCCCACAATGAGCAGTTCTTC. It encodes CASSLARTASHNEQFF.

The chain carries TRBV5-1 and TRBJ2-3; tentative D call: TRBD2 (6 bases). The length of the CDR3 is 16 residues. Trimming removed 4 bases at V and 0 bases at J, with 15 bases between. Germline V CDR1 and CDR2: SGHRS, YFSETQ. In nucleotides, the CDR3 is TGCGCCAGCAGCCCCGGAGGGCGGTTTAGCACAGATACGCAGTATTTT. Translated: CASSPGGRFSTDTQYF.

The chain joins TRBV27 to TRBJ1-2; 9 bases align to TRBD1. This CDR3 is built from 15 residues. V gave up 5 bases and J gave up 1 base; unmatched junction bases: 5. The germline V gene has CDR1 MNHEY and CDR2 SMNVEV (reference sequence). The CDR3 DNA is TGTGCCAGCAGTCCCGGGACAGGGTTTAACTATGGCTACACCTTC. The encoded protein is CASSPGTGFNYGYTF.

The chain employs TRBV7-8 and TRBJ2-3; weak D call: TRBD1 (6 bases). The CDR3 covers 12 residues. Germline V CDR1 and CDR2: SGHVS, FQNEAQ. The germline V and J ends were trimmed by 5 bases and 9 bases, with 12 bases remaining between them. The CDR3 loop is CASSLGGRTQYF. Here the CDR3 DNA reads TGTGCCAGCAGCCTAGGGGGAAGGACGCAGTATTTT.

The rearrangement uses TRBV5-8 and TRBJ2-3; D is perhaps TRBD2 (6 bases). The CDR3 is 13 residues long. Germline assignment: CDR1 SGHTS and CDR2 YDEGEE. Trimming shortened V by 4 bases and J by 3 bases, and 9 bases separated the two germline ends. CDR3 DNA sequence: TGTGCCAGCAGCCTCGGACTAACAGATACGCAGTATTTT. It is translated as CASSLGLTDTQYF.

The rearrangement joins TRBV6-1 to TRBJ2-3, with 10 bases identical to TRBD2. The CDR3 spans 16 residues. The junction had 9 bases not matched to a gene; V was cut back by 3 bases and J by 6 bases. CDR1 and CDR2 (germline): MNHNS, SASEGT. The CDR3 spells CASSEELAGGEDTQYF. As DNA, the CDR3 is TGTGCCAGCAGTGAGGAGTTAGCGGGAGGTGAGGATACGCAGTATTTT.

Note on this clone: The DNA is omitted, as the CDR3 cannot be located on it reliably, and the CDR3 follows TCRdb's listing. CDR3 in amino acids: CASSSSDEQFF. The genes are TRBV28 and TRBJ2-1; the table's D call TRBD2 went unverified against the DNA. The CDR3 is 11 amino acids long, termini counted. CDR1 is MDHEN, CDR2 SYDVKM, per germline.

The chain joins TRBV27 to TRBJ1-5, with D tentatively TRBD1 (5 bases). The germline V gene encodes CDR1 MNHEY and CDR2 SMNVEV (reference sequence). The CDR3 runs to 13 residues. Trimming took off 6 bases at V and 2 bases at J, with 8 bases between the two ends. This CDR3 reads CASSRVGNQPQHF. CDR3 sequence (DNA): TGTGCCAGCAGCAGGGTAGGCAATCAGCCCCAGCATTTT.

The gene calls are TRBV29-1 and TRBJ1-1; D not certain. V was pared by 4 bases and J by 4 bases, with 13 bases between. CDR1 and CDR2 (germline): SQVTM, ANQGSEA. The CDR3 consists of 13 residues. The CDR3 DNA sequence: TGCAGCGTTGGCCGACTGGGGAGCACTGAAGCTTTCTTT. It translates to CSVGRLGSTEAFF.

The J gene is TRBJ1-1, the V gene TRBV5-1; D uncertain. From germline, CDR1 is SGHRS and CDR2 YFSETQ. Trimming pared 4 bases from V and 0 bases from J, leaving 10 bases between. This CDR3 has 14 residues. The CDR3 here is CASSPAGLNTEAFF. The CDR3 DNA reads as TGCGCCAGCAGCCCGGCCGGGCTGAACACTGAAGCTTTCTTT.

The CDR3 sequence is CASSGRGRRIQETQYF. CDR3 sequence (DNA): TGTGCCAGCAGTGGCCGGGGCAGGAGAATTCAAGAGACCCAGTACTTC. The chain is built from TRBV25-1 and TRBJ2-5; D might be TRBD1 or TRBD2, each matching 5 bases. CDR3 length: 16 residues. V shed 4 bases and J shed 2 bases, with 17 bases lying between them. Germline CDR1 is MGHDK and CDR2 is SYGVNS. The full variable domain, completed using reference TRBV25-1 and TRBJ2-5, is EADIYQTPRYLVIGTGKKITLECSQTMGHDKMYWYQQDPGMELHLIHYSYGVNSTEKGDLSSESTVSRIRTEHFPLTLESARPSHTSQYLCASSGRGRRIQETQYFGPGTRLLVL.

This chain connects TRBV7-9 to TRBJ2-7; 7 positions agree with TRBD1. Per germline, CDR1 SEHNR and CDR2 FQNEAQ (reference sequence). V shed 5 bases and J 4 bases; nucleotides not matched to a gene: 23. The CDR3 covers 19 residues. Written as DNA, the CDR3 is TGTGCCAGCAGCCCTAGAGGGTGGACAGGCACTAACCCTGATTACGAGCAGTACTTC. Translated, it gives CASSPRGWTGTNPDYEQYF.

In its sample, this clone was seen a few times. The rearrangement joins TRBV6-6 to TRBJ1-1; D is perhaps TRBD1 (5 bases). The CDR3 length is 15 residues. V lost 5 bases, J lost 2 bases, and 15 bases lay in between. CDR1 and CDR2 (germline): MNHNY, SVGAGI (reference sequence). CDR3 sequence (DNA): TGTGCCAGCAGTATACCCGGGACGGTCAACACTGAAGCTTTCTTT. Translation gives CASSIPGTVNTEAFF.

As concerns this clone: Other nucleotide sequences in the sample specify the same CDR3. The chain carries TRBV13 and TRBJ1-4, with a possible D match to TRBD1 (6 bases). Germline CDR1 is PRHDT and CDR2 is FYEKMQ (reference sequence). The ends were cut back, 4 bases at V and 7 bases at J, with 13 bases in the middle. The CDR3 totals 14 residues. The CDR3: CASSWGQGGEKLFF. DNA for the CDR3: TGTGCCAGCAGCTGGGGGCAGGGTGGTGAAAAACTGTTTTTT.

This clone has just one count. The J gene is TRBJ2-7, the V gene TRBV14; possibly TRBD2 for D (5 bases). The CDR3 runs to 13 residues. The germline V and J ends were trimmed by 0 bases and 4 bases, with 7 bases remaining between them. From germline, CDR1 is SGHDN and CDR2 FVKESK. The CDR3 loop reads CASSQDRRYEQYF. CDR3 nucleotides: TGTGCCAGCAGCCAAGATCGGAGGTACGAGCAGTACTTC.

The V gene is TRBV7-8, the J gene TRBJ1-1; D is perhaps TRBD1 (5 bases). The CDR3 totals 13 residues. CDR1 is SGHVS and CDR2 is FQNEAQ in the germline V gene. Deletions cut 10 bases from V and 4 bases from J, with 16 bases between. CDR3 protein: CATTTGLGTEAFF. The CDR3 DNA is TGTGCCACTACGACGGGGCTCGGCACTGAAGCTTTCTTT.

The J gene is TRBJ1-5, the V gene TRBV2, with D unclear. This CDR3 has 14 amino acids. Per germline, CDR1 SNHLY and CDR2 FYNNEI. V lost 1 base and J 7 bases, leaving 11 bases between the germline ends. The DNA of the CDR3 is TGTGCCAGCAGTGAAGGGAAGGACGGCCAGCCCCAGCATTTT. Protein: CASSEGKDGQPQHF.

V gene TRBV4-1 combines with J gene TRBJ2-2, with TRBD2 matching over 7 bases. Trimming removed 6 bases from V and 6 bases from J; junction bases left unmatched: 10. Germline V lookup: CDR1 MGHRA, CDR2 YSYEKL. This CDR3 has 15 amino acids. The CDR3 DNA sequence: TGCGCCAGCAGTGGCTCGGGAGGATTTTCCGGGGAGCTGTTTTTT. It is translated as CASSGSGGFSGELFF.

This clone was observed a few times. The rearrangement links TRBV27 to TRBJ2-7; unclear D gene. Trimming took 8 bases from V and 3 from J, leaving 14 bases between them. CDR3 length equals 13 residues. Germline CDR1 reads MNHEY; CDR2 reads SMNVEV (reference sequence). CDR3 nucleotide sequence: TGTGCCAGCGCCCCCGGACCAAGCTACGAGCAGTACTTC. Encoded protein: CASAPGPSYEQYF.

A few counts support this clone. The rearrangement joins TRBV10-3 to TRBJ2-7; tentatively, D is TRBD2 (5 bases). Germline V gene lookup returns CDR1 ENHRY and CDR2 SYGVKD. The CDR3 is 13 amino acids. Trimming pared 2 bases from V and 3 bases from J, leaving 8 bases between. The CDR3 region is CAISETGNYEQYF. The CDR3 nucleotides read TGTGCCATCAGTGAGACGGGGAACTACGAGCAGTACTTC.

This clone was seen once. This rearrangement joins TRBV28 to TRBJ1-2; perhaps TRBD1 as D (5 bases). The CDR3 is 17 residues long. From germline, CDR1 is MDHEN and CDR2 SYDVKM. Deletions cut 5 bases from V and 0 bases from J, with 19 bases between. CDR3 region: CASSTDRLDATNYGYTF. DNA of the CDR3: TGTGCCAGCAGTACTGACAGACTAGACGCCACTAACTATGGCTACACCTTC.

The chain couples TRBV9 to TRBJ2-3, with 7 bases lining up with TRBD1. With 3 bases clipped from V and 3 bases from J, the junction kept 7 bases outside the gene matches. CDR1 is SGDLS, CDR2 YYNGEE, per germline. The CDR3 has 15 amino acids. CDR3 protein: CASSATGVSTDTQYF. CDR3 DNA: TGTGCCAGCAGCGCAACAGGGGTGTCAACAGATACGCAGTATTTT.

This clone has just a few counts. This rearrangement joins TRBV7-9 to TRBJ2-6; no definite D call. Deletions cut 3 bases from V and 0 bases from J, with 6 bases between. This CDR3 has 15 amino acids. From germline, CDR1 is SEHNR and CDR2 FQNEAQ (reference sequence). CDR3 residues: CASSFRSSGANVLTF. In DNA, the CDR3 is TGTGCCAGCAGCTTCCGGAGCTCTGGGGCCAACGTCCTGACTTTC.

Only a few counts were recorded for this clone. The chain recombines TRBV27 with TRBJ2-1; D remains ambiguous. The CDR3 loop spans 17 amino acids. CDR1 is MNHEY, CDR2 SMNVEV, per germline (reference sequence). The V end was cut by 0 bases, the J end by 4 bases, with 16 bases between. The CDR3, as DNA: TGTGCCAGCAGTTTATCTTCGCGCCTCGGCCCTTACAATGAGCAGTTCTTC. Protein product: CASSLSSRLGPYNEQFF.

This clone was counted a few times. This chain connects TRBV6-6 to TRBJ2-7; tentatively, D is TRBD2 (5 bases). This CDR3 is 15 amino acids long. Germline loops: CDR1 MNHNY, CDR2 SVGAGI (reference sequence). Between the trimmed V and J ends, which lost 2 bases and 0 bases, there was a span of 11 bases. The CDR3 DNA follows: TGTGCCAGCAGTTACGCGGCGGGTACCTCCTACGAGCAGTACTTC. Translating gives CASSYAAGTSYEQYF.

The chain recombines TRBV12-5 with TRBJ2-1; D is uncertain. The CDR3 extends over 14 amino acids. Germline assignment: CDR1 LGHNT and CDR2 FRNRAP. V shed 7 bases and J shed 0 bases, with 10 bases lying between them. CDR3 residues: CASDTSSSYNEQFF. The CDR3 DNA is TGTGCTAGTGACACCTCATCCTCCTACAATGAGCAGTTCTTC. The whole variable domain, remainder taken from reference TRBV12-5 and TRBJ2-1, is DARVTQTPRHKVTEMGQEVTMRCQPILGHNTVFWYRQTMMQGLELLAYFRNRAPLDDSGMPKDRFSAEMPDATLATLKIQPSEPRDSAVYFCASDTSSSYNEQFFGPGTRLTVL.

This clone has just a few counts. V gene TRBV4-1 combines with J gene TRBJ2-1; tentative D call: TRBD2 (6 bases). The CDR3 is 14 residues long. Germline CDR1 reads MGHRA; CDR2 reads YSYEKL. The V gene lost 9 bases and the J gene lost 8 bases, with 20 bases spanning the gap. CDR3 sequence (DNA): TGCGCCAGTGGGGGGAGAGGTCCCCTCGATGAGCAGTTCTTC. Residues: CASGGRGPLDEQFF.